Each of the 27 T cell receptor beta chains below was sequenced from the same sample in a study of Tregs in tolerant kidney transplant recipients. No antigen has been identified for these receptors. TCRdb keeps only in-frame clones here, not all; method: immunoSEQ multiplex PCR. The data show roughly 16,000 clones, with less than 80% seen just once and more than 2.5% held by the top ten. Sequenced material: Tregs from blood cultured with allogeneic cells. The origin of the receptors is a human donor in good health.

A few counts support this clone. Additional DNA sequences in this sample encode the identical CDR3. This chain uses TRBV6-5 with TRBJ2-7; 12 bases line up with TRBD2. CDR1 and CDR2 from the germline V gene are MNHEY and SVGAGI. The V and J ends lost 6 bases and 3 bases, in that order; junction bases with no gene match: 6. CDR3 length: 15 residues. The CDR3 DNA reads as TGTGCCAGCAGGGAAAAGGGACTAGCGGGCTACGAGCAGTACTTC. It translates to CASREKGLAGYEQYF.

V and J are TRBV5-1 and TRBJ2-2, with D possibly matching TRBD1 (5 bases). V lost 3 bases to trimming and J lost 5 bases, with 14 bases between them. Germline V lookup: CDR1 SGHRS, CDR2 YFSETQ. This CDR3 has 15 residues. CDR3 amino acids: CASSSTPGKTGELFF. The CDR3 bases are TGCGCCAGCAGCTCCACCCCAGGGAAAACCGGGGAGCTGTTTTTT.

The rearrangement links TRBV7-2 to TRBJ2-1; D uncertain. Between the trimmed V and J ends, which lost 1 base and 12 bases, there was a span of 13 bases. Per germline, CDR1 SGHTA and CDR2 FQGNSA. This CDR3 comprises 13 residues. The DNA for the CDR3 is TGTGCCAGCAGCTTAGGAGAAGTCTACCCGCAGTTCTTC. Its translation: CASSLGEVYPQFF. The variable domain in full, with the rest retrieved from reference TRBV7-2 and TRBJ2-1, is GAGVSQSPSNKVTEKGKDVELRCDPISGHTALYWYRQSLGQGLEFLIYFQGNSAPDKSGLPSDRFSAERTGGSVSTLTIQRTQQEDSAVYLCASSLGEVYPQFFGPGTRLTVL.

This clone appeared a few times. This chain joins TRBV28 and TRBJ2-1; D gene unclear. The CDR3 totals 13 residues. Trimming removed 4 bases at V and 5 bases at J, with 9 bases between. Looked up from germline, CDR1 is MDHEN and CDR2 is SYDVKM. The chain's CDR3 is CASSSPPHNEQFF. The CDR3 DNA is TGTGCCAGCAGTTCCCCTCCGCACAATGAGCAGTTCTTC. Full variable domain (outside the CDR3, taken from reference TRBV28 and TRBJ2-1): DVKVTQSSRYLVKRTGEKVFLECVQDMDHENMFWYRQDPGLGLRLIYFSYDVKMKEKGDIPEGYSVSREKKERFSLILESASTNQTSMYLCASSSPPHNEQFFGPGTRLTVL.

The chain is built from TRBV4-2 and TRBJ1-1; D is unresolved. V dropped 4 bases and J dropped 0 bases, with 12 bases sitting between them. The CDR3 runs 15 residues. Germline CDR1 is LGHNA and CDR2 is YNFKEQ. The CDR3 sequence: CASSLSGPLNTEAFF. The CDR3 DNA sequence: TGTGCCAGCAGCCTGAGCGGGCCCCTGAACACTGAAGCTTTCTTT.

The gene calls are TRBV7-2 and TRBJ2-7; D unclear. CDR1 is SGHTA, CDR2 FQGNSA, per germline. This CDR3 has 14 residues. Trimming took off 1 base at V and 2 bases at J, with 9 bases between the two ends. As DNA, the CDR3 is TGTGCCAGCAGCTTAGGGCGTATACCCTACGAGCAGTACTTC. As protein: CASSLGRIPYEQYF.

This clone appeared a few times. The V and J genes are TRBV7-9 and TRBJ1-5; D ambiguous. Germline CDR1 reads SEHNR; CDR2 reads FQNEAQ (reference sequence). Trimming removed 6 bases from V and 8 bases from J, with 14 bases in between. This CDR3 is 13 amino acids long. The CDR3 region is CASSGATSKPQHF. The CDR3 DNA reads TGTGCCAGCAGTGGTGCTACCTCGAAGCCCCAGCATTTT. Using reference TRBV7-9 and TRBJ1-5 for the parts outside the CDR3, the full variable domain is DTGVSQNPRHKITKRGQNVTFRCDPISEHNRLYWYRQTLGQGPEFLTYFQNEAQLEKSRLLSDRFSAERPKGSFSTLEIQRTEQGDSAMYLCASSGATSKPQHFGDGTRLSIL.

V is TRBV6-5 and J is TRBJ1-1; a weak D match, TRBD1 (5 bases). Per germline, CDR1 MNHEY and CDR2 SVGAGI. Between the trimmed V and J ends, which lost 5 bases and 10 bases, there was a span of 11 bases. The CDR3 runs to 11 residues. The CDR3 spells CASSEDSGAFF. CDR3 DNA: TGTGCCAGCAGTGAAGACAGCGGAGCTTTCTTT.

V is TRBV5-6 and J is TRBJ2-7, with D unresolved. The CDR3 has 14 residues. The V end was cut by 0 bases, the J end by 3 bases, with 10 bases between. Germline CDR1 and CDR2: SGHDT and YYEEEE. The DNA for the CDR3 is TGTGCCAGCAGCTTGGCCGGGCAGCTCTACGAGCAGTACTTC. Protein product: CASSLAGQLYEQYF.

V gene TRBV6-1 combines with J gene TRBJ1-1; D gene ambiguous. Trimming stripped 5 bases from V and 1 base from J, with 5 bases between. The CDR3 totals 12 residues. The germline V gene has CDR1 MNHNS and CDR2 SASEGT. In DNA, the CDR3 is TGTGCCAGCAGTCGGTCGAACACTGAAGCTTTCTTT. Its protein product is CASSRSNTEAFF.

A remark on this clone: A much larger clone differs from this one at a single base, so this may be a read error. Other DNA sequences within the sample encode an identical CDR3. V is TRBV7-3 and J is TRBJ2-1; TRBD1 matches at 10 bases. CDR1 is SGHTA and CDR2 is FQGTGA in the germline V gene. The CDR3 is 15 amino acids. The CDR3 DNA is TGTGCCAGCTCTTGGGACAGGGGCACCTACAATGAGCAATTCTTC. This encodes CASSWDRGTYNEQFF.

Comments on this clone: The sample has other DNA sequences that encode this CDR3 too. The chain uses TRBV6-5 and TRBJ2-7; perhaps TRBD1 as D (6 bases). This CDR3 has 14 amino acids. Germline V CDR1 and CDR2: MNHEY, SVGAGI. The V gene lost 6 bases and the J gene lost 1 base, with 13 bases spanning the gap. For the CDR3, the DNA is TGTGCCAGCAGCCCGACAGGTTCGTCCTACGAGCAGTACTTC. Protein sequence: CASSPTGSSYEQYF.

The chain joins TRBV15 to TRBJ2-3; 10 bases line up with TRBD1. The V gene end was trimmed by 0 bases and the J gene end by 5 bases; junction bases not matched to a gene: 17. There are 20 residues in the CDR3. In germline, CDR1 is LNHNV, CDR2 YYDKDF (reference sequence). In DNA form, the CDR3 reads TGTGCCACCAGCAGAGAGACAGGGGGCCGTGCGGGCGGAAGGCGAGATACGCAGTATTTT. Translating it yields CATSRETGGRAGGRRDTQYF. Full variable domain (outside the CDR3, taken from reference TRBV15 and TRBJ2-3): DAMVIQNPRYQVTQFGKPVTLSCSQTLNHNVMYWYQQKSSQAPKLLFHYYDKDFNNEADTPDNFQSRRPNTSFCFLDIRSPGLGDTAMYLCATSRETGGRAGGRRDTQYFGPGTRLTVL.

V usage is TRBV6-1 and J usage is TRBJ2-4; TRBD2 matches 12 bases. CDR1 and CDR2 from the germline V gene are MNHNS and SASEGT. V shed 2 bases and J 0 bases; nucleotides not matched to a gene: 11. This CDR3 is built from 20 residues. The CDR3 loop reads CASSERLAGGVGGAKNIQYF. The CDR3 DNA is TGTGCCAGCAGTGAACGGCTAGCGGGAGGGGTAGGGGGAGCCAAAAACATTCAGTACTTC.

The chain carries TRBV11-1 and TRBJ2-5; D is possibly TRBD2 (5 bases). The CDR3 length is 13 residues. Trimming cost V 0 bases and J 7 bases, with 9 bases left between them. CDR1 is SGHAT and CDR2 is FQDESV in the germline V gene (reference sequence). This chain's CDR3 is CASSLAGRGTQYF. CDR3 DNA sequence: TGTGCCAGCAGCTTAGCGGGTCGGGGGACCCAGTACTTC. Full variable domain (rest looked up from reference TRBV11-1 and TRBJ2-5): EAEVAQSPRYKITEKSQAVAFWCDPISGHATLYWYRQILGQGPELLVQFQDESVVDDSQLPKDRFSAERLKGVDSTLKIQPAELGDSAMYLCASSLAGRGTQYFGPGTRLLVL.

The chain carries TRBV6-6 and TRBJ2-5; D not certain. CDR1 MNHNY and CDR2 SVGAGI come from the germline V gene (reference sequence). The CDR3 covers 13 residues. The V end lost 6 bases, the J end lost 1 base, and 9 bases lay between the germline ends. For the CDR3, the DNA is TGTGCCAGCAGCCCCAGGCCCCAAGAGACCCAGTACTTC. Translation: CASSPRPQETQYF.

V is TRBV10-3 and J is TRBJ1-3; D is perhaps TRBD1 (5 bases). The V and J ends lost 6 bases and 2 bases respectively, with 17 bases between them. CDR1 ENHRY and CDR2 SYGVKD come from the germline V gene. The CDR3 contains 16 residues. CDR3 residues: CAISARDAGPGNTIYF. As DNA, the CDR3 is TGTGCCATCAGCGCCCGGGACGCAGGACCTGGAAACACCATATATTTT.

V is TRBV4-3 and J is TRBJ2-1; D possibly corresponds to TRBD2 (5 bases). This CDR3 is built from 17 residues. Trimming pared 4 bases from V and 0 bases from J, leaving 16 bases between. Germline V gene sequence: CDR1 LGHNA, CDR2 YSLEER. The CDR3 spells CASSRLEAPSSYNEQFF. CDR3 bases: TGCGCCAGCAGCCGCCTGGAGGCTCCGAGCTCCTACAATGAGCAGTTCTTC.

This clone has a handful of counts. The chain joins TRBV11-2 to TRBJ2-7, with TRBD2 matching over 11 bases. Germline trimming cut 3 bases from V and 1 base from J; bases unmatched to any gene: 5. The CDR3 is 16 amino acids. CDR1 is SGHAT, CDR2 FQNNGV, per germline. The CDR3 sequence is CASSLEGTSGSYEQYF. For the CDR3, the DNA is TGTGCCAGCAGCTTGGAGGGGACTAGCGGATCCTACGAGCAGTACTTC.

The chain carries TRBV6-6 and TRBJ1-1; no clear D. V was shortened by 6 bases and J by 1 base, with 12 bases between the two germline ends. Per germline, CDR1 MNHNY and CDR2 SVGAGI (reference sequence). The CDR3 is made up of 14 amino acids. CDR3 DNA sequence: TGTGCCAGCAGGATGCCGGTGGGGAACACTGAAGCTTTCTTT. It encodes CASRMPVGNTEAFF.

This clone has only a few counts. One end of the junction varies from germline; a read error may be responsible. This chain uses TRBV7-2 with TRBJ1-5; D call uncertain. This CDR3 comprises 15 residues. Germline V lookup: CDR1 SGHTA, CDR2 FQGNSA. CDR3 protein: CASSQDLGPYQPQHF. As DNA, the CDR3 is TGCGCCAGCAGCCAAGATTTAGGGCCTTATCAGCCCCAGCATTTT.

By proportion, this clone is medium-sized. J is TRBJ1-5 and V is TRBV6-6, with D unresolved. This CDR3 spans 14 amino acids. V dropped 2 bases and J dropped 5 bases, with 10 bases sitting between them. Germline CDR1 reads MNHNY; CDR2 reads SVGAGI (reference sequence). Here the CDR3 DNA reads TGTGCCAGCAGTTACCGTAGGAGCCATCAGCCCCAGCATTTT. This sequence encodes CASSYRRSHQPQHF.

This clone is judged medium-sized (0.01 to 0.1%). The rearrangement uses TRBV5-1 and TRBJ2-4; D unclear. V shed 3 bases and J shed 6 bases, with 10 bases lying between them. This CDR3 has 13 residues. Germline V gene lookup returns CDR1 SGHRS and CDR2 YFSETQ. Here the CDR3 reads CASSSEGANIQYF. DNA of the CDR3: TGCGCCAGCAGCTCGGAAGGCGCAAACATTCAGTACTTC. Based on the CDR3 plus reference TRBV5-1 and TRBJ2-4, the full variable domain is KAGVTQTPRYLIKTRGQQVTLSCSPISGHRSVSWYQQTPGQGLQFLFEYFSETQRNKGNFPGRFSGRQFSNSRSEMNVSTLELGDSALYLCASSSEGANIQYFGAGTRLSVL.

This chain connects TRBV11-3 to TRBJ2-1; TRBD2 aligns across 11 bases. J was trimmed by 6 bases and V by 5 bases; bases with no gene match: 6. The length of the CDR3 is 15 residues. Germline lookup yields CDR1 SGHNT and CDR2 YENEEA. The CDR3 DNA reads as TGTGCCAGCAGCGGACTAGCGGGCCCCCTCAATGAGCAGTTCTTC. It yields the protein CASSGLAGPLNEQFF.

The chain uses TRBV4-1 and TRBJ1-2; perhaps TRBD1 as D (5 bases). Germline lookup yields CDR1 MGHRA and CDR2 YSYEKL. The CDR3 totals 15 residues. Deletions cut 4 bases from V and 6 bases from J, with 18 bases between. DNA for the CDR3: TGCGCCAGCAGCCCATCGACGGGGCTGGTGGATGGCTACACCTTC. Amino acids: CASSPSTGLVDGYTF.

This sequence joins TRBV4-1 and TRBJ2-7; D is uncertain. Germline V gives CDR1 MGHRA, CDR2 YSYEKL. V was trimmed by 1 base and J by 12 bases, leaving 19 bases between them. The CDR3 totals 14 residues. The CDR3 coding sequence is TGCGCCAGCAGCCAAGTGGAAGGAGCATCCATTGGGTACTTC. This codes for CASSQVEGASIGYF.

The rearrangement uses TRBV11-2 and TRBJ1-3; D possibly corresponds to TRBD1 (6 bases). Per the germline V gene, CDR1 is SGHAT and CDR2 is FQNNGV. V was clipped by 5 bases and J by 0 bases, with 11 bases between them. CDR3 length: 15 amino acids. The CDR3 sequence is CASSPTGLSGNTIYF. The CDR3 DNA is TGTGCCAGCAGCCCGACAGGTCTCTCTGGAAACACCATATATTTT.